The 13 T cell receptor beta chains below all came from one sample that was sequenced in a study of blood T cells in healthy people across ages. Alongside a J-beta primer mix, a sample-barcoded 5' primer served in a second PCR lasting about 7 to 12 cycles. TCRdb independently ran MiXCR on the 5' RACE reads; one entry per CDR3 protein. In the table there are 600,000 to 850,000 distinct CDR3 sequences, roughly 41% of which are singletons. The sequencing sample was made of blood. These receptors all come from a woman aged 55-69 years in good health.

The genes are TRBV20-1 and TRBJ2-1; D is uncertain. From germline, CDR1 is DFQATT and CDR2 SNEGSKA (reference sequence). The CDR3 extends over 13 amino acids. V was pared by 5 bases and J by 4 bases, with 12 bases between. CDR3 in amino acids: CSAGRSEYNEQFF. CDR3 coding DNA: TGCAGTGCTGGCAGGTCGGAGTACAATGAGCAGTTCTTC.

This clonotype has only a few counts. This chain uses TRBV2 with TRBJ1-2, with a tentative D call TRBD1 (5 bases). V lost 4 bases, J lost 3 bases, and 15 bases lay in between. The CDR3 extends over 15 amino acids. CDR1 SNHLY and CDR2 FYNNEI come from the germline V gene. The CDR3 protein is CASSALQATHYGYTF. For the CDR3, the DNA is TGTGCCAGCAGTGCTTTACAGGCCACCCACTATGGCTACACCTTC.

The rearrangement joins TRBV6-4 to TRBJ1-5; D possibly corresponds to TRBD1 (6 bases). The CDR3 is made up of 14 amino acids. Trimming took 0 bases from V and 7 from J, leaving 10 bases between them. The V gene's germline CDR1 is MRHNA and CDR2 SNTAGT. The CDR3 loop reads CASSDSGGQQPQHF. In DNA form, the CDR3 reads TGTGCCAGCAGTGACTCTGGGGGGCAGCAGCCCCAGCATTTT.

The genes are TRBV5-4 and TRBJ2-1, with D tentatively TRBD2 (7 bases). The end of the DNA aligns better with TRBJ2-7, so the J call may be wrong. Germline assignment: CDR1 SGHNT and CDR2 YYREEE (reference sequence). The CDR3 covers 16 residues. The CDR3 sequence is CASSLPGRGSYNEQYF. The CDR3 nucleotides are TGTGCCAGCAGCTTGCCTGGGAGGGGGTCCTACAATGAGCAGTACTTC.

This rearrangement joins TRBV5-6 to TRBJ2-6; D is possibly TRBD1 (5 bases). Trimming removed 4 bases at V and 2 bases at J, with 13 bases between. The CDR3 contains 16 residues. Germline-derived CDR1 and CDR2 are SGHDT and YYEEEE. The CDR3, as DNA: TGTGCCAGCAGCCTACTGGACACTGCTGGGGCCAACGTCCTGACTTTC. Translating it yields CASSLLDTAGANVLTF.

Concerning this clonotype itself: One end of the junction is discordant with germline, which a read error may explain. The chain employs TRBV4-1 and TRBJ1-5, with D perhaps TRBD1 (5 bases). The CDR3 extends over 16 amino acids. Looked up from germline, CDR1 is MGHRA and CDR2 is YSYEKL. The CDR3 DNA sequence: TGCGCCAGCAGCCAAGATGCAGGGCCATTCAATCCGCCCCAGCATTTT. Its protein is CASSQDAGPFNPPQHF.

This clonotype was seen many times. J is TRBJ2-5 and V is TRBV5-1, with D possibly being TRBD1 (6 bases). V was pared by 4 bases and J by 4 bases, with 14 bases between. In germline, CDR1 is SGHRS, CDR2 YFSETQ. There are 14 residues in the CDR3. The CDR3 coding sequence is TGCGCCAGCAGCCGACACAGGGAGCGAGAGACCCAGTACTTC. Residues: CASSRHRERETQYF.

The chain carries TRBV6-4 and TRBJ2-5, with a possible D match to TRBD2 (6 bases). The CDR3 is 14 amino acids. Germline lookup yields CDR1 MRHNA and CDR2 SNTAGT. The V end was cut by 5 bases, the J end by 11 bases, with 21 bases between. CDR3 loop: CASSLSGNFNEQYF. Here the CDR3 DNA reads TGTGCCAGCAGTCTTAGCGGAAACTTCAATGAGCAGTACTTC.

The chain uses TRBV5-6 and TRBJ2-1, with D tentatively TRBD1 or TRBD2 (5 bases each). The ends were cut back, 4 bases at V and 2 bases at J, with 19 bases in the middle. The germline gives CDR1 SGHDT, CDR2 YYEEEE. The length of the CDR3 is 17 residues. The CDR3 here is CASSPIWGGRTYNEQFF. The CDR3 DNA sequence: TGTGCCAGCAGCCCCATCTGGGGCGGGCGTACCTACAATGAGCAGTTCTTC.

The genes are TRBV7-2 and TRBJ1-6; D is perhaps TRBD1 (5 bases). Trimming took off 5 bases at V and 5 bases at J, with 13 bases between the two ends. Per germline, CDR1 SGHTA and CDR2 FQGNSA. CDR3 length: 15 residues. CDR3 loop: CASSPRPGDNSPLHF. As DNA, the CDR3 is TGTGCCAGCAGCCCCCGCCCGGGGGATAATTCACCCCTCCACTTT.

This chain links TRBV9 with TRBJ2-3; 9 bases align to TRBD2. J was trimmed by 5 bases and V by 3 bases; bases with no gene match: 10. Per the germline V gene, CDR1 is SGDLS and CDR2 is YYNGEE. The CDR3 has 16 amino acids. The CDR3 is CASSDSGGAWGDTQYF. The CDR3 nucleotides read TGTGCCAGCAGCGATAGCGGGGGAGCCTGGGGAGATACGCAGTATTTT.

This CDR3 reads CASSLEAGGSAFF. For the CDR3, the DNA is TGTGCCAGCAGTTTAGAGGCAGGGGGAAGTGCTTTCTTT. The chain uses TRBV27 and TRBJ1-1; TRBD1 agrees at 7 bases. The CDR3 runs 13 residues. J lost 11 bases, V lost 2 bases, and 8 bases had no gene match. Germline loops: CDR1 MNHEY, CDR2 SMNVEV (reference sequence).

The chain is built from TRBV7-2 and TRBJ2-1, with 10 bases aligning to TRBD2. The junction had 5 bases not matched to a gene; V was cut back by 5 bases and J by 4 bases. The CDR3 runs 15 residues. CDR1 and CDR2 from the germline V gene are SGHTA and FQGNSA. Written as DNA, the CDR3 is TGTGCCAGCAGCGCTGGACTAGCGGAATACAATGAGCAGTTCTTC. It translates to CASSAGLAEYNEQFF.